These 6 T cell receptor beta chains came from one sample sequenced in a study of blood T cell repertoires in COVID-19. Generated by immunoSEQ multiplex PCR, the TCRdb table keeps only in-frame clones and is missing some. The table lists 37,000 or so clones, roughly 89% of them singletons, with roughly 6% in the top ten. The sample taken for sequencing was peripheral blood. Every receptor here comes from a human donor in a cohort sampled during active COVID-19.

This chain joins TRBV3-1 (or the pseudogene TRBV3-2) and TRBJ1-2; D not certain. Germline CDR1 is LGHDT and CDR2 is YNNKEL (reference sequence). V gave up 3 bases and J gave up 4 bases, with 3 bases separating them. The CDR3 totals 11 residues. In DNA, the CDR3 is TGTGCCAGCAGCCAGGCCTATGGCTACACCTTC. Protein sequence: CASSQAYGYTF.

The gene calls are TRBV27 and TRBJ2-7; possibly TRBD1 for D (6 bases). Trimming pared 2 bases from V and 1 base from J, leaving 12 bases between. Germline V gene data show CDR1 as MNHEY and CDR2 as SMNVEV (reference sequence). This CDR3 comprises 15 residues. The CDR3 loop reads CASSLGGANSYEQYF. The CDR3 DNA follows: TGTGCCAGCAGTTTAGGGGGCGCAAATTCCTACGAGCAGTACTTC.

V gene TRBV7-2 combines with J gene TRBJ1-3; 7 bases are shared with TRBD1. V shed 2 bases, J shed 7 bases, and the junction held 8 bases outside the gene matches. This CDR3 is 15 amino acids long. The V gene's germline CDR1 is SGHTA and CDR2 FQGNSA. The CDR3 DNA reads TGTGCCAGCAGCTTAAGGGGGCGTGAGGGGAACACCATATATTTT. Its protein product is CASSLRGREGNTIYF.

The CDR3 DNA reads TGTGCCAGCAGTTTCAATTGGGGCAGTACTTCTATGAACACTGAAGCTTTCTTT. This gives the protein CASSFNWGSTSMNTEAFF. The chain joins TRBV5-8 to TRBJ1-1; the D gene is possibly TRBD1 (5 bases). The CDR3 totals 18 residues. The germline V and J ends were trimmed by 5 bases and 0 bases, with 23 bases remaining between them. Germline V lookup: CDR1 SGHTS, CDR2 YDEGEE.

The J gene is TRBJ1-6, the V gene TRBV5-6; D remains ambiguous. CDR3 length equals 15 residues. Trimming stripped 2 bases from V and 5 bases from J, with 11 bases between. The germline CDR1 and CDR2 sequences are SGHDT and YYEEEE. CDR3 sequence: CASSFQERDNSPLHF. In nucleotides, the CDR3 is TGTGCCAGCAGCTTCCAGGAGAGGGATAATTCACCCCTCCACTTT.

The V call is TRBV3-1 (or the pseudogene TRBV3-2), the J call TRBJ1-3; D is undetermined. V lost 1 base, J lost 4 bases, and 5 bases lay in between. The CDR3 loop spans 13 amino acids. CDR1 LGHDT and CDR2 YNNKEL come from the germline V gene (reference sequence). In DNA form, the CDR3 reads TGTGCCAGCAGCCAAGTGAGGGGAAACACCATATATTTT. Residues: CASSQVRGNTIYF.